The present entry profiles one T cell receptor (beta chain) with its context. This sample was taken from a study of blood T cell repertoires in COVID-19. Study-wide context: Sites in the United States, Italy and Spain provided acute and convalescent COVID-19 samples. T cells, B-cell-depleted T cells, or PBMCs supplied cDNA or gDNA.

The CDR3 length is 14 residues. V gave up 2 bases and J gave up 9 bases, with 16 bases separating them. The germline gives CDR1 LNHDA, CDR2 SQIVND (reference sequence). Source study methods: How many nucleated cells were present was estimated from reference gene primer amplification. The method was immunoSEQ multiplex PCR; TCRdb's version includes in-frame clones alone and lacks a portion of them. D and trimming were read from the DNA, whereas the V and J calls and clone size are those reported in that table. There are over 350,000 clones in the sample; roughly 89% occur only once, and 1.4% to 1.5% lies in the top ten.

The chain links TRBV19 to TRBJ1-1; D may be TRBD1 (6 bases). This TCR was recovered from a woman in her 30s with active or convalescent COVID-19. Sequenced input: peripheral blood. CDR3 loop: CASSIWIGTRKAFF. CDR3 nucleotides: TGTGCCAGTAGTATATGGATAGGGACAAGGAAAGCTTTCTTT.